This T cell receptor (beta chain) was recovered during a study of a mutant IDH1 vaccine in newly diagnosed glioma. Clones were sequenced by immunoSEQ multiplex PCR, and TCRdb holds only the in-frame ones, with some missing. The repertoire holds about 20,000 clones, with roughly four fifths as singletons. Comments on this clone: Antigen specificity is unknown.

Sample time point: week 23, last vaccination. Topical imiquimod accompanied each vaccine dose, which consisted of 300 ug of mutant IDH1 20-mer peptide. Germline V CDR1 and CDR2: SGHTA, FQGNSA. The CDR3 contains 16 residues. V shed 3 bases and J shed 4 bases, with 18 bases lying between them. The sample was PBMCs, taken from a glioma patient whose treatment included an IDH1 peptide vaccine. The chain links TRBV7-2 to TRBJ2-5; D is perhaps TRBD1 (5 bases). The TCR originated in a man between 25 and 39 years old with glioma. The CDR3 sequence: CASSFGATPAAETQYF. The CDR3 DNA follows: TGTGCCAGCAGCTTTGGGGCTACTCCGGCTGCAGAGACCCAGTACTTC.